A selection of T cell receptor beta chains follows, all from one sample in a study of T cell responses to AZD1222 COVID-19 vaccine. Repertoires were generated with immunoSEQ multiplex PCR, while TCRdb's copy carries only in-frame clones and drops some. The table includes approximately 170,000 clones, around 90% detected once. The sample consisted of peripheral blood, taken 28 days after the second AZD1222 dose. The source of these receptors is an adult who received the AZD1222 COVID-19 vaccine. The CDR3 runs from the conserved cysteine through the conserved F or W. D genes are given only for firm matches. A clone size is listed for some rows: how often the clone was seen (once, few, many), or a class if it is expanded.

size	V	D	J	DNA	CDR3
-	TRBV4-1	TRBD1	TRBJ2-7	TGCGCCAGCAGCCGGGGACAGGGGGGCTCCTACGAGCAGTACTTC	CASSRGQGGSYEQYF
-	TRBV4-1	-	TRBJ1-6	TGCGCCAGCAGCCAAGGATGGGTTTCACCTAATTCACCCCTCCACTTT	CASSQGWVSPNSPLHF
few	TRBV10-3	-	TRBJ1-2	TGTGCCTCCTCAGGGGTAGACTATGGCTACACCTTC	CASSGVDYGYTF
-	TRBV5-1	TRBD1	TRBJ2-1	TGCGCCAGCAGGGGACAGGGGAGTGAGCAGTTCTTC	CASRGQGSEQFF
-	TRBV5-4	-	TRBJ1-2	TGTGCCAGCAGACCTGACCGATTCAACTATGGCTACACCTTC	CASRPDRFNYGYTF
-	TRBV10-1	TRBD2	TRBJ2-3	TGCGCCAGCAGCGGACTAGCGGGGGGCGTGTATGGAACAGATACGCAGTATTTT	CASSGLAGGVYGTDTQYF
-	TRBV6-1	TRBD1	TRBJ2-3	TGTGCCAGCAGTGAGGACAGGGGTAGCGCAGATACGCAGTATTTT	CASSEDRGSADTQYF
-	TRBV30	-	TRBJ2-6	TGTGCCTGGAAGGCGTCGTCTGGGGCCAACGTCCTGACTTTC	CAWKASSGANVLTF
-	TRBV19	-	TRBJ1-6	TGTGCCACCAAGAGGACAGAAATACCCTATGGGGACTATAATTCACCCCTCCACTTT	CATKRTEIPYGDYNSPLHF
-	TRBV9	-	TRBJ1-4	TGTGCCAGCAGCGTGGGGGTGGTAGATGAAAAACTGTTTTTT	CASSVGVVDEKLFF
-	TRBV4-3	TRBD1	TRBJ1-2	TGCGCCAGCAGCCCGCAACAGGGGGATGGCTATGGCTACACCTTC	CASSPQQGDGYGYTF
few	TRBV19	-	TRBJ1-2	TGTGCCAGTGGTCCAGGGGAAGAGGACTATGGCTACACCTTC	CASGPGEEDYGYTF
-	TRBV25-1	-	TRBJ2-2	TGTGCCAGCAAATCGGGGGCAAACACCGGGGAGCTGTTTTTT	CASKSGANTGELFF
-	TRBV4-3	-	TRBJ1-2	TGCGCCAGCAGCCAAGGGGGACCGGGCGAAGGATTATGGTCGCCTGGCTACACCTTC	CASSQGGPGEGLWSPGYTF
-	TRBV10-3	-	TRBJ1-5	TGTGCCATCAGTGAAGGGTCCAGGGGTCAGCCCCAGCATTTT	CAISEGSRGQPQHF
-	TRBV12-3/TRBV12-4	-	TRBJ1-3	TGTGCCAGCAGTTTTCTCTCTGGAAACACCATATATTTT	CASSFLSGNTIYF
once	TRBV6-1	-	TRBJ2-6	TGTGCCAGCAGTGAAGCAGAGGCTGGGGCCAACGTCCTGACTTTC	CASSEAEAGANVLTF
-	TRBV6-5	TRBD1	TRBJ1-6	TGTGCCAGCAGTTACTCCCCAGGGGGTCTGAATTCACCCCTCCACTTT	CASSYSPGGLNSPLHF
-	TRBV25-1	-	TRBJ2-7	TGTGCCAGCAGTGAATCAGGGGACCACGAGCAGTACTTC	CASSESGDHEQYF
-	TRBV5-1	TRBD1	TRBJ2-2	TGCGCCAGCAGCGACCGGGACAGGGGGATTCCCGGGGAGCTGTTTTTT	CASSDRDRGIPGELFF
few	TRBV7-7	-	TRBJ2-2	TGTGCCAGCAGCTCGGTCCCTCCGGGACCCAGTTGGACCGGGGAGCTGTTTTTT	CASSSVPPGPSWTGELFF
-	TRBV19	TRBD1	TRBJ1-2	TGTGCCAGTAGTGTCCGGGACAGGGAGTTACCTAACTATGGCTACACCTTC	CASSVRDRELPNYGYTF
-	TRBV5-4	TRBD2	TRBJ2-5	TGTGCCAGCAGCCCCCTGACTAGCGGGGGGTTAGAGACCCAGTACTTC	CASSPLTSGGLETQYF
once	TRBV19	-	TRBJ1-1	TGTGCCAGTAGTGCCGGACAGAACACTGAAGCTTTCTTT	CASSAGQNTEAFF
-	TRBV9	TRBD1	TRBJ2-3	TGTGCCAGCAGCGTGGGACAGGGGGGCACCACAGATACGCAGTATTTT	CASSVGQGGTTDTQYF
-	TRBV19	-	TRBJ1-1	TGTGCCAGTAGTCCTCAGTGGACAGCCCGGGGTGAGGCTTTCTTT	CASSPQWTARGEAFF
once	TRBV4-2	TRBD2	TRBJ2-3	TGTGCCAGCAGCCAAGTGAGCGGGGGCCGCACAGATACGCAGTATTTT	CASSQVSGGRTDTQYF
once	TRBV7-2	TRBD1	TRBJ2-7	TGTGCCAGCAGCATAGGACAGGGGGCTTCTTACGAGCAGTACTTC	CASSIGQGASYEQYF
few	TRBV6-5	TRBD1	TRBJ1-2	TGTGCCAGCAGTTACCGGACAGGGGGCCAAGATGGCTACACCTTC	CASSYRTGGQDGYTF
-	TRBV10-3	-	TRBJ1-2	TGTGCCATCAGTGAGGGGCTAGCGGGCGCTAACTATGGCTACACCTTC	CAISEGLAGANYGYTF